This TCR beta chain was found in a study of neoadjuvant anti-PD-1 for oral cavity cancer. Time point: after neoadjuvant nivolumab, at surgical resection. These newly diagnosed stage II-IVA oral cavity squamous cell carcinoma patients had no prior systemic or radiation treatment. Trimming took 4 bases from V and 4 from J, leaving 9 bases between them. CDR3 length: 13 residues. Germline-derived CDR1 and CDR2 are SGDLS and YYNGEE. Overall study results and limits: Pretreatment Treg/Th17 ratio correlated inversely with post-treatment tumor clonality.

In the case of this clone: The antigen remains unidentified.

Tumor libraries mostly used 4.5 to 5.5 ug genomic DNA, two replicates each. The repertoire was sequenced with immunoSEQ multiplex PCR; TCRdb's copy has only in-frame clones and lacks some. The sample lists 23,000 or so clones, 26% occurring once. Sequences were derived from tumor tissue, sampled after nivolumab (anti-PD-1) treatment. This receptor was taken from a person aged 40-85 years with oral cavity squamous cell carcinoma. The chain carries TRBV9 and TRBJ1-3; D gene unclear. The CDR3 loop reads CASSPDMGNTIYF. The CDR3 nucleotides read TGTGCCAGCAGCCCCGATATGGGAAACACCATATATTTT.